The next 29 T cell receptor beta chains were all read from a single sample in a study of human T cells and chemical hapten exposure (dated by TCRdb to about 2021). The library was produced with RACE. TCRdb lists the instrument as NextSeq 500. The public reads were run again by TCRdb, first through fastp at Q25 and then through MiXCR, and only productive beta chains were kept. Identical CDR3 proteins give one entry, which carries the most common genes and DNA. For this sample the table gives about 380,000 distinct CDR3 sequences, of which approximately 5.1% were detected only once. The ten largest account for under 2.5% of the sample. In light of the paper, this sample's time point label describes: patch test 1, 2 weeks after DPC sensitization. The treatment or condition label here, explained by the study, means: therapeutic diphenylcyclopropenone sensitization with weekly scalp DPC. The sequencing here drew on whole blood, taken in connection with sensitization to the hapten diphenylcyclopropenone (DPC). These receptors were collected from a woman between 50 and 59 years old with alopecia areata. Some clones in this sample may be carry-over from other donors' samples.

The chain uses TRBV5-1 and TRBJ2-1; TRBD2 is a possible D gene (5 bases). The ends were cut back, 5 bases at V and 4 bases at J, with 13 bases in the middle. CDR1 is SGHRS, CDR2 YFSETQ, per germline. The CDR3 has 14 amino acids. The CDR3 spells CASRKDWIYNEQFF. CDR3 coding DNA: TGCGCCAGCAGAAAGGACTGGATTTACAATGAGCAGTTCTTC.

In its sample, this clonotype was seen many times. V usage is TRBV6-5 and J usage is TRBJ1-2, with D unclear. CDR1 and CDR2 from the germline V gene are MNHEY and SVGAGI. V dropped 2 bases and J dropped 7 bases, with 5 bases sitting between them. The CDR3 totals 11 residues. CDR3 region: CASSYGGGYTF. CDR3 nucleotide sequence: TGTGCCAGCAGTTACGGCGGTGGCTACACCTTC.

This clonotype was picked up many times. The chain employs TRBV12-3 or TRBV12-4 and TRBJ2-1, with TRBD1 matching 9 bases. The CDR3 is 11 residues long. V dropped 11 bases and J dropped 10; count of bases not matched to a gene: 6. CDR3 nucleotides: TGTGCCGCGGGACAGGGACGGGAGCAGTTCTTC. It is translated as CAAGQGREQFF.

This clonotype appeared a few times. This chain connects TRBV6-5 to TRBJ1-1; possible D gene TRBD1, 5 bases. Germline CDR1 reads MNHEY; CDR2 reads SVGAGI. This CDR3 region has 13 residues. V lost 8 bases to trimming and J lost 4 bases, with 14 bases between them. CDR3 residues: CASCPGLATEAFF. CDR3 DNA: TGTGCCAGCTGCCCGGGGCTAGCCACTGAAGCTTTCTTT.

This clonotype was observed many times. The J gene is TRBJ1-1, the V gene TRBV12-3 or TRBV12-4; a weak D match, TRBD1 (6 bases). The CDR3 extends over 15 amino acids. The ends were cut back, 6 bases at V and 2 bases at J, with 16 bases in the middle. The CDR3 loop is CASRVRGHLNTEAFF. The CDR3 nucleotides read TGTGCCAGCAGGGTACGGGGACACCTAAACACTGAAGCTTTCTTT.

This chain uses TRBV20-1 with TRBJ1-5; TRBD1 is a possible D gene (5 bases). The V gene's germline CDR1 is DFQATT and CDR2 SNEGSKA (reference sequence). The CDR3 spans 13 residues. Trimming shortened V by 2 bases and J by 4 bases, and 9 bases separated the two germline ends. The DNA of the CDR3 is TGCAGTGCTAGAAGGACAACAAATCAGCCCCAGCATTTT. This codes for CSARRTTNQPQHF.

The chain recombines TRBV5-1 with TRBJ2-7; TRBD2 is a possible D gene (5 bases). Germline V gene sequence: CDR1 SGHRS, CDR2 YFSETQ. The CDR3 is made up of 14 amino acids. Trimming cost V 4 bases and J 6 bases, with 17 bases left between them. The CDR3 DNA reads as TGCGCCAGCAGCGAGGGCAGCCTCTCGCGCGAGCAGTACTTC. This encodes CASSEGSLSREQYF.

This clonotype appeared many times. The chain employs TRBV20-1 and TRBJ2-5; 11 nucleotides match TRBD1. Germline CDR1 reads DFQATT; CDR2 reads SNEGSKA (reference sequence). This CDR3 region has 15 residues. J gave up 4 bases and V 0 bases, and 4 bases lay outside the gene matches. This CDR3 reads CSARDRGQGGETQYF. The CDR3 DNA reads TGCAGTGCTAGAGATAGGGGACAGGGGGGAGAGACCCAGTACTTC.

The sample holds a few counts of this clonotype. V usage is TRBV5-5 and J usage is TRBJ2-7; TRBD1 aligns across 9 bases. The CDR3 totals 13 residues. Looked up from germline, CDR1 is SGHKS and CDR2 is YYEKEE (reference sequence). J lost 7 bases, V lost 3 bases, and 5 bases had no gene match. DNA for the CDR3: TGTGCCAGCAGCTGGACAGGGGCCCGGGAGCAGTACTTC. Translated: CASSWTGAREQYF.

This clonotype has a handful of counts. The chain is built from TRBV4-1 and TRBJ2-1; 12 bases are shared with TRBD2. J lost 1 base, V lost 6 bases, and 1 base had no gene match. The CDR3 length is 15 residues. Germline V CDR1 and CDR2: MGHRA, YSYEKL. This CDR3 reads CASRGLAGSYNEQFF. The CDR3 coding sequence is TGCGCCAGCAGAGGACTAGCGGGATCCTACAATGAGCAGTTCTTC.

This clonotype was recorded many times. V and J are TRBV6-2 or TRBV6-3 and TRBJ2-7; D may be TRBD1 (5 bases). Trimming pared 6 bases from V and 5 bases from J, leaving 8 bases between. This CDR3 region has 11 residues. The germline gives CDR1 MNHEY, CDR2 SVGEGT. The CDR3 region has the DNA TGTGCCAGCAGCGGACATGACGAGCAGTACTTC. Translating it yields CASSGHDEQYF.

This clonotype was picked up many times. V is TRBV6-5 and J is TRBJ2-2, with 7 bases lining up with TRBD1. The CDR3 has 13 amino acids. Germline V gene lookup returns CDR1 MNHEY and CDR2 SVGAGI. Trimming took 6 bases from V and 4 from J; bases not matched to a gene: 2. CDR3 region: CASRAGGTGELFF. The CDR3, as DNA: TGTGCCAGCAGGGCAGGGGGCACCGGGGAGCTGTTTTTT.

This clonotype was found many times. V gene TRBV27 combines with J gene TRBJ1-2, with 8 bases aligning to TRBD1. Trimming took 0 bases from V and 3 from J; bases not matched to a gene: 6. The V gene's germline CDR1 is MNHEY and CDR2 SMNVEV (reference sequence). The CDR3 totals 16 residues. CDR3 sequence reads: CASSLSSKQGDYGYTF. The CDR3 coding sequence is TGTGCCAGCAGTTTATCGAGCAAACAGGGGGACTATGGCTACACCTTC.

This clonotype has only a few counts. J is TRBJ2-3 and V is TRBV20-1; tentative D call: TRBD2 (6 bases). Germline-derived CDR1 and CDR2 are DFQATT and SNEGSKA (reference sequence). The CDR3 is made up of 14 amino acids. V lost 1 base and J 3 bases, leaving 11 bases between the germline ends. This chain's CDR3 is CSARGGVATDTQYF. DNA for the CDR3: TGCAGTGCTAGAGGCGGGGTAGCGACAGATACGCAGTATTTT.

This clonotype was seen at least ten times. The V call is TRBV20-1, the J call TRBJ2-5; a possible D gene is TRBD2 (6 bases). Trimming stripped 0 bases from V and 4 bases from J, with 12 bases between. Germline lookup yields CDR1 DFQATT and CDR2 SNEGSKA (reference sequence). CDR3 length equals 14 residues. The CDR3 is CSARESGTPETQYF. CDR3 nucleotides: TGCAGTGCTAGAGAGTCGGGGACTCCAGAGACCCAGTACTTC.

V usage is TRBV19 and J usage is TRBJ2-2; D gene uncertain. Germline lookup yields CDR1 LNHDA and CDR2 SQIVND (reference sequence). CDR3 length: 16 residues. Deletions cut 6 bases from V and 4 bases from J, with 18 bases between. CDR3 sequence reads: CASSDSTRRGTGELFF. CDR3 in DNA: TGTGCCAGTAGCGACTCTACAAGGAGAGGCACCGGGGAGCTGTTTTTT.

This clonotype was seen many times. The V and J genes are TRBV19 and TRBJ2-7, with D perhaps given as TRBD1 or TRBD2 (5 bases each). Germline CDR1 is LNHDA and CDR2 is SQIVND (reference sequence). The V and J ends lost 6 bases and 2 bases respectively, with 17 bases between them. The CDR3 totals 15 residues. The CDR3 protein is CASRTRDRLTYEQYF. CDR3 in DNA: TGTGCCAGTAGGACCCGGGACCGACTAACCTACGAGCAGTACTTC.

This clonotype was recorded at least ten times. The chain uses TRBV5-1 and TRBJ2-5; D is unresolved. The V gene lost 0 bases and the J gene lost 1 base, with 7 bases spanning the gap. CDR1 SGHRS and CDR2 YFSETQ come from the germline V gene. This CDR3 comprises 14 residues. The CDR3 nucleotides read TGCGCCAGCAGCTTGGCCGTGACCCAAGAGACCCAGTACTTC. Amino acids: CASSLAVTQETQYF.

Turning to this clonotype: A read error may be the cause here, since a much bigger clone is one base away. The rearrangement joins TRBV15 to TRBJ2-3, with a weak D call TRBD2 (5 bases). V lost 1 base to trimming and J lost 6 bases, with 14 bases between them. This CDR3 has 15 residues. Germline V gives CDR1 LNHNV, CDR2 YYDKDF (reference sequence). The CDR3 spells CATSRAHRESDTQYF. CDR3 bases: TGTGCCACCAGCAGAGCCCATAGGGAGTCCGATACGCAGTATTTT. Based on the CDR3 plus reference TRBV15 and TRBJ2-3, the full variable domain is DAMVIQNPRYQVTQFGKPVTLSCSQTLNHNVMYWYQQKSSQAPKLLFHYYDKDFNNEADTPDNFQSRRPNTSFCFLDIRSPGLGDTAMYLCATSRAHRESDTQYFGPGTRLTVL.

This clonotype was detected only a few times. Here the CDR3 reads CASMKGQTDTQYF. CDR3 DNA: TGTGCCAGCATGAAGGGACAGACAGATACGCAGTATTTT. V is TRBV13 and J is TRBJ2-3; 7 bases fit TRBD1. Germline loops: CDR1 PRHDT, CDR2 FYEKMQ (reference sequence). CDR3 size: 13 residues. The V and J ends lost 7 bases and 3 bases, in that order; junction bases with no gene match: 4. Complete variable domain (other parts from reference TRBV13 and TRBJ2-3): AAGVIQSPRHLIKEKRETATLKCYPIPRHDTVYWYQQGPGQDPQFLISFYEKMQSDKGSIPDRFSAQQFSDYHSELNMSSLELGDSALYFCASMKGQTDTQYFGPGTRLTVL.

This clonotype was observed a few times. V is TRBV3-1 and J is TRBJ2-7, with D possibly being TRBD2 (5 bases). The V end lost 4 bases, the J end lost 3 bases, and 13 bases lay between the germline ends. The CDR3 totals 14 residues. The germline V gene has CDR1 LGHDT and CDR2 YNNKEL (reference sequence). CDR3: CASSPGRGNYEQYF. In DNA form, the CDR3 reads TGTGCCAGCAGCCCAGGAAGAGGGAACTACGAGCAGTACTTC.

This clonotype was counted a few times. The chain recombines TRBV29-1 with TRBJ1-4; 7 nucleotides agree with TRBD1. The germline CDR1 and CDR2 sequences are SQVTM and ANQGSEA. The length of the CDR3 is 12 residues. The chain's CDR3 is CSVSGTDEKLFF. The DNA for the CDR3 is TGCAGTGTCTCCGGGACAGATGAAAAACTGTTTTTT.

This clonotype has ten or more counts. This chain uses TRBV20-1 with TRBJ1-3; no clear D gene. CDR1 is DFQATT and CDR2 is SNEGSKA in the germline V gene (reference sequence). V was cut by 6 bases and J by 2 bases, with 14 bases left in between. The CDR3 length is 14 residues. For the CDR3, the DNA is TGCAGTGCAACGGACGGGTCGGCTGGAAACACCATATATTTT. This gives the protein CSATDGSAGNTIYF.

This clonotype was seen at least ten times. The chain carries TRBV25-1 and TRBJ1-2; D is perhaps TRBD1 (6 bases). V shed 2 bases and J shed 8 bases, with 12 bases lying between them. The CDR3 is 13 residues long. Germline-derived CDR1 and CDR2 are MGHDK and SYGVNS. Here the CDR3 reads CASSEQGSTGYTF. For the CDR3, the DNA is TGTGCCAGCAGTGAACAGGGGTCGACCGGCTACACCTTC.

The J gene is TRBJ1-5, the V gene TRBV12-3 or TRBV12-4; D uncertain. The length of the CDR3 is 12 residues. Trimming took 3 bases from V and 6 from J, leaving 6 bases between them. The CDR3 region has the DNA TGTGCCAGCAGTTTTTGGCCTCAGCCCCAGCATTTT. It codes for CASSFWPQPQHF.

This clonotype was observed a handful of times. The rearrangement joins TRBV10-3 to TRBJ1-1; 7 nucleotides agree with TRBD1. The germline V gene encodes CDR1 ENHRY and CDR2 SYGVKD. The V gene end was trimmed by 6 bases and the J gene end by 4 bases; junction bases not matched to a gene: 8. The CDR3 length is 14 residues. This chain's CDR3 is CAIRTGRGATEAFF. As DNA, the CDR3 is TGTGCCATCAGGACAGGGCGGGGAGCCACTGAAGCTTTCTTT.

This clonotype occurred many times. The J gene is TRBJ2-7, the V gene TRBV6-2 or TRBV6-3; 11 nucleotides match TRBD2. Germline-derived CDR1 and CDR2 are MNHEY and SVGEGT. The CDR3 is 16 amino acids. J was trimmed by 3 bases and V by 1 base; bases with no gene match: 5. CDR3: CASSYFFLAGGYEQYF. The CDR3 nucleotides are TGTGCCAGCAGTTACTTTTTCCTAGCGGGAGGCTACGAGCAGTACTTC.

V usage is TRBV6-5 and J usage is TRBJ2-3, with D uncertain. Germline loops: CDR1 MNHEY, CDR2 SVGAGI. The CDR3 contains 13 residues. V lost 2 bases, J lost 7 bases, and 10 bases lay in between. CDR3 in DNA: TGTGCCAGCAGTTACGTACTAAGCAATACGCAGTATTTT. Translated, it gives CASSYVLSNTQYF.

This clonotype was seen many times. This rearrangement joins TRBV5-6 to TRBJ2-7; 10 nucleotides match TRBD1. Trimming removed 0 bases from V and 6 bases from J; junction bases left unmatched: 0. The CDR3 extends over 13 amino acids. Per germline, CDR1 SGHDT and CDR2 YYEEEE. CDR3 protein: CASSLGTGGEQYF. CDR3 nucleotide sequence: TGTGCCAGCAGCTTGGGGACAGGGGGCGAGCAGTACTTC. Drawing the rest from reference TRBV5-6 and TRBJ2-7, the complete variable domain is DAGVTQSPTHLIKTRGQQVTLRCSPKSGHDTVSWYQQALGQGPQFIFQYYEEEERQRGNFPDRFSGHQFPNYSSELNVNALLLGDSALYLCASSLGTGGEQYFGPGTRLTVT.